The 24 T cell receptor beta chains presented below share a single source sample, sequenced in a study of control samples from healthy donors and cancer patients (dated by TCRdb to 2018 to 2020). The library came from the immunoSEQ multiplex PCR assay. What TCRdb holds here is the immuneACCESS table cut down to in-frame rearrangements. Part of the clones is not present; checked against another copy, under half of the missing clones reflect an unresolved V gene, and the others are unexplained. Recorded for this sample are over 150,000 clones; about 94% of them occurred a single time. 12% to 15% of the sample rests with the top ten. Sequences were obtained from PBMCs. These receptors were taken from a man in his fifties or sixties with colorectal cancer.

This rearrangement joins TRBV2 to TRBJ2-2; D gene unclear. V was shortened by 4 bases and J by 2 bases, with 2 bases between the two germline ends. Per the germline V gene, CDR1 is SNHLY and CDR2 is FYNNEI. The CDR3 has 12 residues. CDR3 DNA: TGTGCCAGCAGTGTTAACACCGGGGAGCTGTTTTTT. It encodes CASSVNTGELFF.

This chain uses TRBV20-1 with TRBJ1-1, with unresolved D. Looked up from germline, CDR1 is DFQATT and CDR2 is SNEGSKA (reference sequence). Between the trimmed V and J ends, which lost 0 bases and 6 bases, there was a span of 5 bases. The CDR3 runs 11 residues. Here the CDR3 DNA reads TGCAGTGCTAGAGATGGGCCTGAAGCTTTCTTT. Amino acids: CSARDGPEAFF.

CDR3 in amino acids: CAIREQEPYGYTF. The CDR3 nucleotides read TGTGCCATCCGAGAGCAAGAGCCCTATGGCTACACCTTC. The gene calls are TRBV10-3 and TRBJ1-2; D ambiguous. The CDR3 spans 13 residues. Germline CDR1 reads ENHRY; CDR2 reads SYGVKD. Trimming left V 8 bases short and J 4 bases short, with 14 bases between.

The gene calls are TRBV27 and TRBJ1-4; the D is unclear. V was trimmed by 5 bases and J by 0 bases, leaving 16 bases between them. Germline V gives CDR1 MNHEY, CDR2 SMNVEV (reference sequence). The CDR3 consists of 17 residues. This CDR3 is CASSPSQFPATNEKLFF. DNA for the CDR3: TGTGCCAGCAGTCCTAGCCAATTCCCCGCAACTAATGAAAAACTGTTTTTT.

In regard to this clone: Within the sample, other DNA sequences also encode this same CDR3. The chain links TRBV30 to TRBJ1-5; the D gene is possibly TRBD1 (6 bases). V was shortened by 0 bases and J by 0 bases, with 6 bases between the two germline ends. The CDR3 covers 14 residues. Germline lookup yields CDR1 GTSNPN and CDR2 SVGIG (reference sequence). The DNA for the CDR3 is TGTGCCTGGAGTGTACAGGGTAGCAATCAGCCCCAGCATTTT. It translates to CAWSVQGSNQPQHF. Based on the CDR3 plus reference TRBV30 and TRBJ1-5, the full variable domain is SQTIHQWPATLVQPVGSPLSLECTVEGTSNPNLYWYRQAAGRGLQLLFYSVGIGQISSEVPQNLSASRPQDRQFILSSKKLLLSDSGFYLCAWSVQGSNQPQHFGDGTRLSIL.

V is TRBV6-2 or TRBV6-3 and J is TRBJ1-6, with D possibly TRBD1 on 5 matching bases. The CDR3 consists of 15 residues. Germline V lookup: CDR1 MNHEY, CDR2 SVGEGT. V lost 6 bases and J 7 bases, leaving 16 bases between the germline ends. DNA of the CDR3: TGTGCCAGCAGCCAGCGCGGAGGGGCAAATTCACCCCTCCACTTT. Translating it yields CASSQRGGANSPLHF.

The chain uses TRBV6-4 and TRBJ1-6; a weak D match, TRBD1 (6 bases). From germline, CDR1 is MRHNA and CDR2 SNTAGT. This CDR3 region has 16 residues. The V end lost 6 bases, the J end lost 5 bases, and 17 bases lay between the germline ends. The chain's CDR3 is CASRPQGSVNNSPLHF. CDR3 in DNA: TGTGCCAGCAGGCCCCAGGGGTCGGTTAATAATTCACCCCTCCACTTT.

V and J are TRBV7-9 and TRBJ2-7; 8 bases match TRBD1. The germline V gene encodes CDR1 SEHNR and CDR2 FQNEAQ (reference sequence). Trimming took 5 bases from V and 6 from J; bases not matched to a gene: 6. This CDR3 has 13 residues. This chain's CDR3 is CASSLDRAGEQYF. The CDR3 coding sequence is TGTGCCAGCAGCCTGGACAGGGCGGGCGAGCAGTACTTC.

This chain uses TRBV6-7 with TRBJ1-6; TRBD1 aligns across 7 bases. TRBV6-7 counts as an open reading frame of uncertain function. The CDR3 is made up of 17 amino acids. V lost 6 bases to trimming and J lost 4 bases; unmatched junction nucleotides: 12. The CDR3 coding sequence is TGTGCCAGCAGCGTTAAGACAGGGTTTCTGTATAATTCACCCCTCCACTTT. Amino acid sequence: CASSVKTGFLYNSPLHF.

J is TRBJ2-7 and V is TRBV6-5; D is perhaps TRBD2 (5 bases). There are 13 residues in the CDR3. V lost 6 bases to trimming and J lost 2 bases, with 11 bases between them. The V gene's germline CDR1 is MNHEY and CDR2 SVGAGI. DNA of the CDR3: TGTGCCAGCAGCAAACCCGGGACCTACGAGCAGTACTTC. This translates into CASSKPGTYEQYF.

The chain uses TRBV12-5 and TRBJ2-1; possibly TRBD2 for D (5 bases). The CDR3 totals 12 residues. The germline CDR1 and CDR2 sequences are LGHNT and FRNRAP. V gave up 3 bases and J gave up 7 bases, with 7 bases separating them. In nucleotides, the CDR3 is TGTGCTAGTGGTTTCGGGGAAAATGAGCAGTTCTTC. Its protein is CASGFGENEQFF.

The genes are TRBV4-3 and TRBJ1-2; no clear D. CDR1 is LGHNA and CDR2 is YSLEER in the germline V gene. Trimming removed 2 bases at V and 3 bases at J, with 13 bases between. The length of the CDR3 is 15 residues. The CDR3 spells CASSQTLSEYYGYTF. In nucleotides, the CDR3 is TGCGCCAGCAGCCAAACTCTCTCCGAGTACTATGGCTACACCTTC.

This clone was counted a single time. The chain links TRBV6-2 or TRBV6-3 to TRBJ2-1; unclear D gene. Looked up from germline, CDR1 is MNHEY and CDR2 is SVGEGT. The V gene lost 2 bases and the J gene lost 9 bases, with 11 bases spanning the gap. This CDR3 has 13 residues. CDR3 in DNA: TGTGCCAGCAGTTACATGGGGTCCAGTGAGCAGTTCTTC. It encodes CASSYMGSSEQFF.

The rearrangement uses TRBV7-9 and TRBJ1-1; 8 nucleotides line up with TRBD1. CDR1 and CDR2 (germline): SEHNR, FQNEAQ (reference sequence). The CDR3 runs 15 residues. V lost 1 base and J lost 5; bases outside the gene matches: 6. This CDR3 is CASSLEAGGYTEAFF. The CDR3 nucleotides are TGTGCCAGCAGCTTAGAGGCAGGGGGCTATACTGAAGCTTTCTTT. Drawing the rest from reference TRBV7-9 and TRBJ1-1, the complete variable domain is DTGVSQNPRHKITKRGQNVTFRCDPISEHNRLYWYRQTLGQGPEFLTYFQNEAQLEKSRLLSDRFSAERPKGSFSTLEIQRTEQGDSAMYLCASSLEAGGYTEAFFGQGTRLTVV.

Only one count was recorded for this clone. This chain uses TRBV10-1 with TRBJ1-1; D gene unclear. Germline V gives CDR1 WNHNN, CDR2 SYGVQD (reference sequence). The CDR3 totals 17 residues. Trimming pared 5 bases from V and 4 bases from J, leaving 23 bases between. CDR3 DNA sequence: TGCGCCAGCAGTACCCTTCGGACGGAGTCCAGGTTCACTGAAGCTTTCTTT. Amino acids: CASSTLRTESRFTEAFF.

A single count supports this clone. This CDR3 reads CASSLEQGPSPLHF. The CDR3 coding sequence is TGTGCCAGCAGTTTGGAGCAGGGCCCTTCACCCCTCCACTTT. The genes are TRBV27 and TRBJ1-6; perhaps TRBD1 as D (5 bases). CDR3 length: 14 amino acids. With 3 bases removed from V and 9 bases from J, the gap between germline ends came to 12 bases. The germline V gene encodes CDR1 MNHEY and CDR2 SMNVEV (reference sequence).

The J gene is TRBJ2-7, the V gene TRBV6-5; 7 bases are a match to TRBD1. CDR1 is MNHEY, CDR2 SVGAGI, per germline. This CDR3 comprises 14 residues. V lost 8 bases, J lost 2 bases, and 9 bases stayed unmatched. The CDR3, as DNA: TGTGCCAGCGAGTCAGGGGGTCCAACCTACGAGCAGTACTTC. It yields the protein CASESGGPTYEQYF.

J is TRBJ1-2 and V is TRBV9, with 8 bases fitting TRBD1. Germline trimming cut 3 bases from V and 4 bases from J; bases unmatched to any gene: 5. Germline lookup yields CDR1 SGDLS and CDR2 YYNGEE. The CDR3 runs to 14 residues. As DNA, the CDR3 is TGTGCCAGCAGCGCCGGACAGGGAGGCTATGGCTACACCTTC. Amino acid sequence: CASSAGQGGYGYTF.

The chain combines TRBV30 with TRBJ1-5; the D is unclear. Germline-derived CDR1 and CDR2 are GTSNPN and SVGIG (reference sequence). Trimming left V 5 bases short and J 3 bases short, with 14 bases between. This CDR3 contains 14 residues. As DNA, the CDR3 is TGTGCCTGGGCCCGGGCGACTTCCAATCAGCCCCAGCATTTT. As protein: CAWARATSNQPQHF. Variable domain in full (rest from reference TRBV30 and TRBJ1-5): SQTIHQWPATLVQPVGSPLSLECTVEGTSNPNLYWYRQAAGRGLQLLFYSVGIGQISSEVPQNLSASRPQDRQFILSSKKLLLSDSGFYLCAWARATSNQPQHFGDGTRLSIL.

The V and J genes are TRBV27 and TRBJ1-2, with D maybe TRBD1 (5 bases). The CDR3 runs to 14 residues. Germline lookup yields CDR1 MNHEY and CDR2 SMNVEV (reference sequence). The ends were cut back, 4 bases at V and 5 bases at J, with 14 bases in the middle. CDR3: CASSSRQPPYGYTF. CDR3 nucleotide sequence: TGTGCCAGCAGTTCCCGACAGCCACCTTATGGCTACACCTTC.

The V and J genes are TRBV7-9 and TRBJ2-5; D is uncertain. Between the trimmed V and J ends, which lost 4 bases and 3 bases, there was a span of 3 bases. Germline V lookup: CDR1 SEHNR, CDR2 FQNEAQ (reference sequence). CDR3 length: 11 amino acids. The CDR3 loop is CASSSKETQYF. CDR3 coding DNA: TGTGCCAGCAGCTCTAAAGAGACCCAGTACTTC. The full variable domain, in which reference TRBV7-9 and TRBJ2-5 provide the parts outside the CDR3, is DTGVSQNPRHKITKRGQNVTFRCDPISEHNRLYWYRQTLGQGPEFLTYFQNEAQLEKSRLLSDRFSAERPKGSFSTLEIQRTEQGDSAMYLCASSSKETQYFGPGTRLLVL.

The rearrangement links TRBV7-8 to TRBJ2-2, with D maybe TRBD1 (6 bases). Germline CDR1 SGHVS, CDR2 FQNEAQ. V was trimmed by 4 bases and J by 2 bases, leaving 14 bases between them. CDR3 length: 16 residues. The CDR3 sequence is CASSSNPGTNTGELFF. CDR3 sequence (DNA): TGTGCCAGCAGCTCTAATCCCGGGACAAACACCGGGGAGCTGTTTTTT.

V usage is TRBV6-5 and J usage is TRBJ1-6; TRBD1 matches 9 bases. Looked up from germline, CDR1 is MNHEY and CDR2 is SVGAGI. Trimming at V came to 7 bases and at J to 7 bases, leaving 8 bases not matched to a gene. This CDR3 comprises 15 residues. The CDR3 loop reads CASTSQGAGNSPLHF. CDR3 nucleotides: TGTGCCAGCACCTCACAGGGGGCGGGGAATTCACCCCTCCACTTT.

The chain recombines TRBV7-2 with TRBJ2-4; 8 bases fit TRBD2. With V trimmed by 4 bases and J by 3 bases, 5 bases remained unmatched. The germline gives CDR1 SGHTA, CDR2 FQGNSA. The CDR3 spans 15 residues. The CDR3 DNA sequence: TGTGCCAGCAGCTCCGGGGGGGCGGGCAAAAACATTCAGTACTTC. Its protein is CASSSGGAGKNIQYF.